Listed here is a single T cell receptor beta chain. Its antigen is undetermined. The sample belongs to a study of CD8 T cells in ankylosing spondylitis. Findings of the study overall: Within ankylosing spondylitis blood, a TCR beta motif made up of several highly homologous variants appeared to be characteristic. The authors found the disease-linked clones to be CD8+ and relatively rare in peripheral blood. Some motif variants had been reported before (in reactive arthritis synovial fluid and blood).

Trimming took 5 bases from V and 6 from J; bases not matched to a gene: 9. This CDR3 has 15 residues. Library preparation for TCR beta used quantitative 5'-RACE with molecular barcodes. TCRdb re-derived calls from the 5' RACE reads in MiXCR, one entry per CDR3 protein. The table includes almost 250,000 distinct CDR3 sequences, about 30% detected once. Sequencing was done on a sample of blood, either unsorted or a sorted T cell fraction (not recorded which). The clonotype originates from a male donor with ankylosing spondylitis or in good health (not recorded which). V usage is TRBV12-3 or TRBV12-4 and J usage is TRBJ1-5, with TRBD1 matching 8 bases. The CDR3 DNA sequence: TGTGCCAGCAGTGGGGCAGGGGGCCTGGGTCAGCCCCAGCATTTT. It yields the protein CASSGAGGLGQPQHF.